Included here is one T cell receptor beta chain sequence, with context. The target antigen is unknown. V lost 0 bases and J 8 bases, leaving 11 bases between the germline ends. The CDR3 extends over 13 amino acids. Germline V gene data show CDR1 as SGDLS and CDR2 as YYNGEE. These data are taken from a study of beta chain features in type 1 diabetes. On the study more broadly: No age, gender or cell yield differences were seen between patients and healthy donors. All samples together contributed almost 110,000,000 sorted cells for examination.

Whole-study results and caveats: In all four CD4+ subsets, TCRB CDR3 length was significantly, moderately reduced in type 1 diabetes.

The investigators reverse transcribed all of the isolated RNA, so they sequenced expressed TCRB transcripts. Each sample of naive, central memory or regulatory T cells had, on average, about 3.57 million reads. Profiled with immunoSEQ multiplex PCR; TCRdb holds only in-frame clones, not every one. The sample lists roughly 260,000 clones, around 9.9% occurring once. Specimen: naive CD4+ T cells from blood. The chain is built from TRBV9 and TRBJ1-1, with D maybe TRBD1 (6 bases). The source is a man aged 25 to 40 with type 1 diabetes. CDR3 bases: TGTGCCAGCAGCGTAGTCCCACAGGGCGAAGCTTTCTTT. This sequence encodes CASSVVPQGEAFF.